The TCR beta chain under discussion was sequenced for a study of human T cells and chemical hapten exposure. Background on the study: Chiefly female patients presented with alopecia areata, totalis or universalis.

This CDR3 is 17 amino acids long. V was shortened by 1 base and J by 4 bases, with 16 bases between the two germline ends. Germline V gene lookup returns CDR1 SGHDN and CDR2 FVKESK. Study results and caveats: There were significantly more large CDR3 similarity clusters among expanded TCRs than among controls.

This clonotype was observed a few times. Its antigen remains unknown. The library attached unique molecular identifiers to individual cDNA molecules. TCRdb re-called the RACE reads through MiXCR, storing one row per CDR3 protein. Of about 350,000 distinct CDR3 sequences in the sample, about 5% were seen once. Stated time point: pre-sensitization, week 0. As to treatment: therapeutic diphenylcyclopropenone sensitization with weekly scalp DPC. Each patch test followed a blood draw. The sequencing here drew on whole blood, taken in connection with sensitization to the hapten diphenylcyclopropenone (DPC). The sequence was obtained from a woman between 18 and 29 years old with alopecia areata. Some clones in this sample may be carry-over from other donors' samples. The chain employs TRBV14 and TRBJ2-2; TRBD1 is a possible D gene (5 bases). The CDR3 region has the DNA TGTGCCAGCAGCCAAGTAGCCCTTCCGACAGCCACCGGGGAGCTGTTTTTT. Its protein product is CASSQVALPTATGELFF.